The rows below give T cell receptor beta chains drawn from one sample of a study of blood T cell repertoires in COVID-19. TCRdb's copy holds only in-frame clones and misses some; the assay was immunoSEQ multiplex PCR. This table holds 70,000 or so clones, around 91% found once. The specimen sequenced was peripheral blood. These receptors were collected from a human donor in a cohort sampled during active COVID-19. The CDR3 runs from the conserved cysteine through the conserved F or W. The D gene is left open where the match is weak. Not all rows give a size; the values are once, few, many and, for expanded clones, a class.

v_call	j_call	cdr3_length	d_call	clone_size	cdr3_aa	cdr3_nt
TRBV5-5	TRBJ1-5	13	.	once	CASSLWGRQPQHF	TGTGCCAGCAGCTTGTGGGGGCGTCAGCCCCAGCATTTT
TRBV4-1	TRBJ2-7	14	.	.	CASSQDMRAYEQYF	TGCGCCAGCAGCCAAGATATGAGGGCCTACGAGCAGTACTTC
TRBV9	TRBJ1-2	12	.	.	CASLQGLRGYTF	TGTGCCAGTCTACAGGGTTTACGTGGCTACACCTTC
TRBV28	TRBJ2-7	14	TRBD1	.	CASSSGTGPYEQYF	TGTGCCAGCAGTTCCGGGACAGGGCCCTACGAGCAGTACTTC
TRBV5-4	TRBJ2-7	15	TRBD1	.	CASSLDRGRSYEQYF	TGTGCCAGCAGCTTGGACAGGGGGAGATCCTACGAGCAGTACTTC
TRBV4-2	TRBJ2-5	19	.	.	CASSQGGIGDSGLEETQYF	TGTGCCAGCAGCCAAGGGGGAATAGGCGATAGCGGCCTTGAAGAGACCCAGTACTTC
TRBV5-6	TRBJ1-1	17	TRBD1	.	CASSLEGQGASPTEAFF	TGTGCCAGCAGCTTGGAGGGACAGGGGGCCTCTCCCACTGAAGCTTTCTTT
TRBV11-2	TRBJ1-1	17	TRBD1	.	CASSSWTGPKEVTEAFF	TGTGCCAGCAGCTCCTGGACAGGTCCTAAGGAGGTCACTGAAGCTTTCTTT
TRBV6-1	TRBJ2-7	15	TRBD1	.	CASSESGTGGYEQYF	TGTGCCAGCAGTGAATCCGGGACAGGGGGCTACGAGCAGTACTTC
TRBV3-1/TRBV3-2	TRBJ1-1	15	.	.	CASSQEWGQNTEAFF	TGTGCCAGCAGCCAAGAGTGGGGGCAGAACACTGAAGCTTTCTTT